A single sample is the source of the 20 T cell receptor beta chains below, sequenced in a study of blood T cells in healthy people across ages. Next came a second PCR, run for roughly 6 to 11 cycles, which used a sample-barcoded 5' primer along with a J-beta primer mix. MiXCR was run by TCRdb on the 5' RACE reads, yielding one entry per CDR3 protein. This table holds 550,000 to 700,000 distinct CDR3 sequences, roughly 28% found once. The sequencing input was blood. Receptors originate from a woman aged 70 to 79 in good health.

The V call is TRBV4-1, the J call TRBJ2-5; D not certain. The CDR3 has 15 residues. Germline V gene sequence: CDR1 MGHRA, CDR2 YSYEKL. Trimming took 1 base from V and 5 from J, leaving 14 bases between them. CDR3 DNA sequence: TGCGCCAGCAGCCAAGGGGGTACCGGCGTGGAGACCCAGTACTTC. Translated: CASSQGGTGVETQYF.

This clonotype was seen a handful of times. V gene TRBV3-1 combines with J gene TRBJ2-3, with D tentatively TRBD1 (6 bases). V was pared by 0 bases and J by 3 bases, with 22 bases between. This CDR3 region has 19 residues. From germline, CDR1 is LGHDT and CDR2 YNNKEL (reference sequence). CDR3 protein: CASSQEGLQGPLSTDTQYF. The CDR3 DNA reads as TGTGCCAGCAGCCAAGAAGGCCTACAGGGTCCTCTTAGTACAGATACGCAGTATTTT.

This clonotype was seen many times. The gene calls are TRBV12-3 or TRBV12-4 and TRBJ1-2, with 10 bases that match TRBD1. V lost 6 bases and J lost 2; bases outside the gene matches: 12. The CDR3 has 17 residues. The CDR3 region has the DNA TGTGCCAGCAGGAGTGACAGGGGGCTATCTTCGAACTATGGCTACACCTTC. Its translation is CASRSDRGLSSNYGYTF.

This clonotype was seen a handful of times. The chain links TRBV7-2 to TRBJ2-7; 9 bases align to TRBD1. Germline CDR1 reads SGHTA; CDR2 reads FQGNSA. The V segment lost 1 base and the J segment 3 bases; nucleotides outside the gene matches: 4. CDR3 length: 15 amino acids. CDR3 sequence reads: CASSLGTGVGYEQYF. The CDR3, as DNA: TGTGCCAGCAGCTTAGGGACAGGGGTCGGCTACGAGCAGTACTTC.

The chain has TRBV28 and TRBJ2-7, with D uncertain. The CDR3 loop spans 15 amino acids. In germline, CDR1 is MDHEN, CDR2 SYDVKM. Trimming took off 6 bases at V and 0 bases at J, with 15 bases between the two ends. The CDR3 bases are TGTGCCAGCAGCCAGAGTTTAGGGATCTCCTACGAGCAGTACTTC. Protein product: CASSQSLGISYEQYF.

V usage is TRBV4-3 and J usage is TRBJ2-5; tentative D call: TRBD1 (5 bases). Deletions cut 2 bases from V and 1 base from J, with 8 bases between. CDR3 size: 14 residues. Germline V gene sequence: CDR1 LGHNA, CDR2 YSLEER. CDR3 sequence reads: CASSQRTSQETQYF. CDR3 coding DNA: TGCGCCAGCAGCCAAAGGACAAGCCAAGAGACCCAGTACTTC.

The chain carries TRBV5-1 and TRBJ2-7, with D possibly matching TRBD2 (5 bases). Germline V lookup: CDR1 SGHRS, CDR2 YFSETQ. Trimming removed 6 bases from V and 7 bases from J, with 17 bases in between. This CDR3 region has 13 residues. This CDR3 reads CASTPDSAEEQYF. DNA of the CDR3: TGCGCCAGCACCCCGGATAGCGCAGAGGAGCAGTACTTC.

The DNA of the CDR3 is TGTGCCAGCTCACCACAGTCAGGTGAAGCTTTCTTT. Its translation is CASSPQSGEAFF. V is TRBV18 and J is TRBJ1-1, with D hard to call. V shed 1 base and J shed 7 bases, with 7 bases lying between them. In germline, CDR1 is KGHSH, CDR2 LQKENI. The CDR3 covers 12 residues.

This chain connects TRBV7-3 to TRBJ2-7; 10 bases map to TRBD2. J was trimmed by 0 bases and V by 5 bases; bases with no gene match: 4. The CDR3 extends over 15 amino acids. Germline V gene data show CDR1 as SGHTA and CDR2 as FQGTGA. The CDR3 DNA follows: TGTGCCAGCAGCAACGGACTAGCGGACTCCTACGAGCAGTACTTC. Translated: CASSNGLADSYEQYF.

The rearrangement joins TRBV2 to TRBJ2-3, with D hard to call. This CDR3 has 13 residues. V lost 5 bases and J 0 bases, leaving 6 bases between the germline ends. Germline V gene lookup returns CDR1 SNHLY and CDR2 FYNNEI. CDR3 nucleotides: TGTGCCAGCAGTCCCGACAGCACAGATACGCAGTATTTT. It specifies CASSPDSTDTQYF.

CDR3 in amino acids: CASSLGTPPTEAFF. CDR3 coding DNA: TGTGCCAGCAGCTTAGGGACACCACCCACTGAAGCTTTCTTT. The chain links TRBV7-9 to TRBJ1-1; D perhaps matches TRBD1 (5 bases). CDR1 is SEHNR and CDR2 is FQNEAQ in the germline V gene (reference sequence). V was shortened by 1 base and J by 4 bases, with 10 bases between the two germline ends. CDR3 length equals 14 residues.

This chain connects TRBV5-1 to TRBJ2-5, with TRBD2 as a possible D gene (7 bases). CDR3 size: 15 residues. V was cut by 2 bases and J by 4 bases, with 15 bases left in between. Per the germline V gene, CDR1 is SGHRS and CDR2 is YFSETQ. In nucleotides, the CDR3 is TGCGCCAGCAGCTTAGTGGCGGGGGCTTCAGAGACCCAGTACTTC. Encoded protein: CASSLVAGASETQYF.

This chain connects TRBV5-1 to TRBJ2-2, with D tentatively TRBD2 (5 bases). Germline V gene data show CDR1 as SGHRS and CDR2 as YFSETQ. V was shortened by 4 bases and J by 3 bases, with 10 bases between the two germline ends. The CDR3 loop spans 14 amino acids. CDR3 nucleotides: TGCGCCAGCAGCGAGCGGTCAGACACCGGGGAGCTGTTTTTT. This encodes CASSERSDTGELFF.

The chain is built from TRBV3-1 and TRBJ1-2; D is perhaps TRBD1 (5 bases). Trimming cost V 5 bases and J 2 bases, with 18 bases left between them. The CDR3 extends over 16 amino acids. Germline V gene sequence: CDR1 LGHDT, CDR2 YNNKEL (reference sequence). The chain's CDR3 is CASSRTPMTENYGYTF. CDR3 in DNA: TGTGCCAGCAGCAGGACGCCAATGACAGAGAACTATGGCTACACCTTC.

CDR3 region: CSAREGTGGTKNTEAFF. CDR3 sequence (DNA): TGCAGTGCTAGAGAGGGGACAGGGGGCACCAAGAACACTGAAGCTTTCTTT. This chain links TRBV20-1 with TRBJ1-1, with 12 positions matching TRBD1. Germline lookup yields CDR1 DFQATT and CDR2 SNEGSKA (reference sequence). J was trimmed by 1 base and V by 0 bases; bases with no gene match: 6. This CDR3 is 17 amino acids long.

CDR3 sequence reads: CASSLARNTQYF. In DNA, the CDR3 is TGTGCCAGCAGCTTAGCAAGAAATACGCAGTATTTT. The chain has TRBV7-6 and TRBJ2-3; the D is unclear. The CDR3 runs to 12 residues. V lost 0 bases, J lost 7 bases, and 5 bases lay in between. Germline CDR1 and CDR2: SGHVS and FNYEAQ. Complete variable domain (other parts from reference TRBV7-6 and TRBJ2-3): GAGVSQSPRYKVTKRGQDVALRCDPISGHVSLYWYRQALGQGPEFLTYFNYEAQQDKSGLPNDRFSAERPEGSISTLTIQRTEQRDSAMYRCASSLARNTQYFGPGTRLTVL.

Here the CDR3 reads CSASTAYYEQYF. In DNA, the CDR3 is TGCAGTGCCTCGACAGCTTACTACGAGCAGTACTTC. The chain has TRBV20-1 and TRBJ2-7; TRBD1 might be the D (5 bases). V was pared by 6 bases and J by 3 bases, with 12 bases between. CDR1 and CDR2 from the germline V gene are DFQATT and SNEGSKA (reference sequence). The CDR3 runs to 12 residues.

This clonotype was seen a handful of times. One end of the junction is discordant with germline, which a read error may explain. V usage is TRBV2 and J usage is TRBJ2-5; 8 bases align to TRBD2. Germline V lookup: CDR1 SNHLY, CDR2 FYNNEI. This CDR3 has 15 residues. The CDR3 is CASGAQRGTQGTQYF. The CDR3 nucleotides read TGTGCCAGCGGGGCGCAGCGGGGGACCCAAGGGACCCAGTACTTC.

The chain uses TRBV12-3 or TRBV12-4 and TRBJ2-5; no reliable D call. The V and J ends lost 3 bases and 7 bases respectively, with 12 bases between them. This CDR3 has 13 residues. The CDR3 protein is CASSFPDRSTQYF. CDR3 coding DNA: TGTGCCAGCAGTTTCCCGGACCGCTCGACCCAGTACTTC.

This clonotype appeared a few times. The V call is TRBV20-1, the J call TRBJ2-2; D is uncertain. Germline CDR1 is DFQATT and CDR2 is SNEGSKA (reference sequence). CDR3 length equals 15 residues. V lost 0 bases and J lost 1, with 9 bases in between. The DNA of the CDR3 is TGCAGTGCTAGAGATAACTATCGGAACACCGGGGAGCTGTTTTTT. Translating it yields CSARDNYRNTGELFF.